This entry lists 10 T cell receptor beta chains sequenced from one sample in a study of shared clonotypes between healthy human individuals. Assay used: immunoSEQ multiplex PCR; TCRdb lists only in-frame clones, some missing. The repertoire includes about 990,000 clones, about 80% of them detected once, and 0.5% to 0.65% sits in the top ten. Sequenced material: memory CD4+ T cells from PBMCs. As to subset: CD45RA-negative fraction. Receptors were obtained from a man aged 18 to 35 in good health. Some clones in this sample may be carry-over from other donors' samples.

The chain is built from TRBV6-5 and TRBJ1-5; D perhaps matches TRBD1 (5 bases). Germline assignment: CDR1 MNHEY and CDR2 SVGAGI. Trimming removed 7 bases at V and 0 bases at J, with 10 bases between. The CDR3 sequence is 14 residues long. The CDR3 DNA sequence: TGTGCCAGCAAAGCTGACAGTAGCAATCAGCCCCAGCATTTT. Residues: CASKADSSNQPQHF.

This sequence joins TRBV19 and TRBJ2-3; no firm D call. CDR3 length: 16 residues. Between the trimmed V and J ends, which lost 7 bases and 0 bases, there was a span of 17 bases. Germline V gene sequence: CDR1 LNHDA, CDR2 SQIVND (reference sequence). CDR3 sequence: CASTRALTTSTDTQYF. The CDR3 DNA follows: TGTGCCAGTACCCGAGCGTTAACAACTAGCACAGATACGCAGTATTTT.

This clone was recorded once. The V call is TRBV13, the J call TRBJ1-3; TRBD1 matches at 8 bases. Trimming took 1 base from V and 0 from J; bases not matched to a gene: 2. The CDR3 has 16 amino acids. Germline loops: CDR1 PRHDT, CDR2 FYEKMQ (reference sequence). The CDR3 sequence: CASSLDRGVSGNTIYF. The CDR3 DNA sequence: TGTGCCAGCAGCTTAGACAGGGGGGTCTCTGGAAACACCATATATTTT.

The genes are TRBV7-8 and TRBJ1-2; D is possibly TRBD1 (6 bases). The CDR3 consists of 14 residues. The ends were cut back, 1 base at V and 2 bases at J, with 8 bases in the middle. CDR1 is SGHVS and CDR2 is FQNEAQ in the germline V gene. The CDR3 coding sequence is TGTGCCAGCAGCTTAGACAGGGAGAACTATGGCTACACCTTC. Translating it yields CASSLDRENYGYTF.

With regard to this clone: This sample also contains other DNA sequences that code for the same CDR3. The V and J genes are TRBV29-1 and TRBJ2-3; D might be TRBD2 (6 bases). In germline, CDR1 is SQVTM, CDR2 ANQGSEA. This CDR3 contains 14 residues. V lost 1 base, J lost 2 bases, and 10 bases lay in between. The CDR3 sequence: CSVEAGLLTDTQYF. The DNA for the CDR3 is TGCAGCGTTGAAGCGGGACTCCTCACAGATACGCAGTATTTT.

The chain employs TRBV6-5 and TRBJ1-2, with D perhaps matching TRBD1 (5 bases). The length of the CDR3 is 15 residues. Per germline, CDR1 MNHEY and CDR2 SVGAGI. Trimming took 6 bases from V and 2 from J, leaving 16 bases between them. CDR3 residues: CASRPTGTSNYGYTF. CDR3 DNA: TGTGCCAGCAGGCCGACCGGGACTTCCAACTATGGCTACACCTTC.

V and J are TRBV7-8 and TRBJ1-2, with TRBD1 matching 8 bases. Per the germline V gene, CDR1 is SGHVS and CDR2 is FQNEAQ. The V segment lost 4 bases and the J segment 5 bases; nucleotides outside the gene matches: 12. The CDR3 runs 16 residues. CDR3 DNA: TGTGCCAGCAGCTCGATGGACAGGGAAGCGGGGTATGGCTACACCTTC. It yields the protein CASSSMDREAGYGYTF. Full variable domain (rest looked up from reference TRBV7-8 and TRBJ1-2): GAGVSQSPRYKVAKRGQDVALRCDPISGHVSLFWYQQALGQGPEFLTYFQNEAQLDKSGLPSDRFFAERPEGSVSTLKIQRTQQEDSAVYLCASSSMDREAGYGYTFGSGTRLTVV.

With respect to this clone: A read error may be the cause here, since a much bigger clone is one base away. The CDR3 protein is CASSLAYNEQFF. For the CDR3, the DNA is TGTGCCAGCAGCTTAGCCTACAATGAGCAGTTCTTC. The V gene is TRBV11-3, the J gene TRBJ2-1; D uncertain. CDR3 length: 12 residues. Germline V gives CDR1 SGHNT, CDR2 YENEEA. Trimming cost V 1 base and J 2 bases, with 0 bases left between them.

The chain employs TRBV19 and TRBJ1-1, with a tentative D call TRBD1 (6 bases). Germline-derived CDR1 and CDR2 are LNHDA and SQIVND (reference sequence). Trimming shortened V by 7 bases and J by 1 base, and 28 bases separated the two germline ends. CDR3 length: 19 amino acids. In nucleotides, the CDR3 is TGTGCCAGTACCCCACCCCTCGGGCGGGGGGCGACCAAGAACACTGAAGCTTTCTTT. Translated, it gives CASTPPLGRGATKNTEAFF.

The count of this clone is one. V is TRBV6-1 and J is TRBJ1-1; D uncertain. The CDR3 has 13 residues. Looked up from germline, CDR1 is MNHNS and CDR2 is SASEGT. V lost 6 bases and J lost 1, with 9 bases in between. The CDR3 DNA sequence: TGTGCCAGCAGCTCAGAAGGGAACACTGAAGCTTTCTTT. This gives the protein CASSSEGNTEAFF.